The 21 T cell receptor beta chains reported below all come from one sample, sequenced in a study of T cell responses to AZD1222 COVID-19 vaccine. TCRdb's table, derived via immunoSEQ multiplex PCR, lists solely in-frame clones and lacks some. The table records 90,000 to 120,000 clones, over 75% of them present only once. The source was peripheral blood, collected on day 0 of AZD1222 vaccination. The receptors stem from an adult in good health.

V usage is TRBV5-1 and J usage is TRBJ1-2; TRBD1 aligns across 7 bases. Germline V CDR1 and CDR2: SGHRS, YFSETQ. This CDR3 contains 15 residues. Trimming took 1 base from V and 0 from J; bases not matched to a gene: 3. CDR3 in DNA: TGCGCCAGCAGCTTGTGGCAGGGGGCTAACTATGGCTACACCTTC. It translates to CASSLWQGANYGYTF. Based on the CDR3 plus reference TRBV5-1 and TRBJ1-2, the full variable domain is KAGVTQTPRYLIKTRGQQVTLSCSPISGHRSVSWYQQTPGQGLQFLFEYFSETQRNKGNFPGRFSGRQFSNSRSEMNVSTLELGDSALYLCASSLWQGANYGYTFGSGTRLTVV.

This clone appeared once. The chain links TRBV10-1 to TRBJ1-1, with D hard to call. The CDR3 consists of 16 residues. Trimming shortened V by 8 bases and J by 1 base, and 20 bases separated the two germline ends. Per germline, CDR1 WNHNN and CDR2 SYGVQD (reference sequence). The CDR3 sequence is CASRLTVIRGNTEAFF. The CDR3 nucleotides are TGCGCCAGCCGTTTAACGGTCATACGGGGGAACACTGAAGCTTTCTTT.

V usage is TRBV4-1 and J usage is TRBJ1-1, with D uncertain. The ends were cut back, 0 bases at V and 5 bases at J, with 13 bases in the middle. The CDR3 has 15 residues. Germline loops: CDR1 MGHRA, CDR2 YSYEKL. The CDR3: CASSQDSREKTEAFF. In DNA form, the CDR3 reads TGCGCCAGCAGCCAAGATTCGCGGGAGAAAACTGAAGCTTTCTTT.

This clone was recorded a few times. The V call is TRBV6-5, the J call TRBJ1-5; perhaps TRBD1 as D (6 bases). Germline V gene sequence: CDR1 MNHEY, CDR2 SVGAGI. The CDR3 is 15 residues long. Trimming took 2 bases from V and 3 from J, leaving 11 bases between them. The CDR3 region is CASSYLQGPNQPQHF. Written as DNA, the CDR3 is TGTGCCAGCAGTTACCTTCAGGGGCCCAATCAGCCCCAGCATTTT.

The rearrangement links TRBV2 to TRBJ1-5; 10 nucleotides align to TRBD1. The CDR3 contains 15 residues. Germline V gene lookup returns CDR1 SNHLY and CDR2 FYNNEI. J was trimmed by 4 bases and V by 6 bases; bases with no gene match: 6. CDR3 residues: CASRQWTGGNQPQHF. CDR3 coding DNA: TGTGCCAGCAGGCAATGGACAGGGGGGAATCAGCCCCAGCATTTT.

The V and J genes are TRBV12-3 or TRBV12-4 and TRBJ2-7; no reliable D call. Trimming removed 1 base at V and 2 bases at J, with 3 bases between. There are 12 residues in the CDR3. The CDR3 sequence is CASSLDTYEQYF. Here the CDR3 DNA reads TGTGCCAGCAGTTTAGACACCTACGAGCAGTACTTC.

This chain links TRBV10-1 with TRBJ2-1; D remains ambiguous. CDR3 size: 14 residues. Trimming left V 6 bases short and J 6 bases short, with 15 bases between. Germline V gives CDR1 WNHNN, CDR2 SYGVQD (reference sequence). The CDR3 region is CASSPSPPRNEQFF. CDR3 sequence (DNA): TGCGCCAGCAGCCCATCCCCCCCACGCAATGAGCAGTTCTTC.

The rearrangement joins TRBV6-5 to TRBJ1-1, with 7 bases fitting TRBD1. The CDR3 runs to 15 residues. Germline CDR1 and CDR2: MNHEY and SVGAGI. V dropped 0 bases and J dropped 7; count of bases not matched to a gene: 8. CDR3 DNA: TGTGCCAGCAGTTACTCGTACAGGGGAATTAATGAAGCTTTCTTT. As protein: CASSYSYRGINEAFF.

The chain combines TRBV19 with TRBJ2-3, with TRBD1 matching over 9 bases. This CDR3 region has 15 residues. The V and J ends lost 6 bases and 1 base, in that order; junction bases with no gene match: 5. The V gene's germline CDR1 is LNHDA and CDR2 SQIVND (reference sequence). CDR3 nucleotide sequence: TGTGCCAGTAGCGAAAGGACAGGGGGCACAGATACGCAGTATTTT. Translation: CASSERTGGTDTQYF.

The chain joins TRBV7-9 to TRBJ1-2, with D unclear. The V end was cut by 1 base, the J end by 4 bases, with 7 bases between. CDR3 size: 13 residues. Germline values: CDR1 SEHNR, CDR2 FQNEAQ (reference sequence). CDR3 region: CASSLEGTYGYTF. The DNA of the CDR3 is TGTGCCAGCAGCTTAGAAGGCACCTATGGCTACACCTTC.

The chain links TRBV10-3 to TRBJ1-5; D gene ambiguous. The CDR3 spans 15 residues. Germline V gives CDR1 ENHRY, CDR2 SYGVKD. The ends were cut back, 0 bases at V and 4 bases at J, with 10 bases in the middle. Written as DNA, the CDR3 is TGTGCCATCAGTGAGTCGGTAATTAAAAATCAGCCCCAGCATTTT. This gives the protein CAISESVIKNQPQHF.

This chain uses TRBV30 with TRBJ1-5; the match to TRBD1 covers 10 bases. Germline V lookup: CDR1 GTSNPN, CDR2 SVGIG (reference sequence). This CDR3 comprises 14 residues. Trimming removed 1 base from V and 4 bases from J; junction bases left unmatched: 1. The CDR3: CAWSEGQGNQPQHF. DNA for the CDR3: TGTGCCTGGAGTGAGGGACAGGGGAATCAGCCCCAGCATTTT. Full variable domain (remainder filled in from reference TRBV30 and TRBJ1-5): SQTIHQWPATLVQPVGSPLSLECTVEGTSNPNLYWYRQAAGRGLQLLFYSVGIGQISSEVPQNLSASRPQDRQFILSSKKLLLSDSGFYLCAWSEGQGNQPQHFGDGTRLSIL.

The rearrangement uses TRBV5-6 and TRBJ1-2; D gene unclear. The ends were cut back, 1 base at V and 6 bases at J, with 10 bases in the middle. Germline-derived CDR1 and CDR2 are SGHDT and YYEEEE. CDR3 size: 13 residues. For the CDR3, the DNA is TGTGCCAGCAGCTTGCCCCAGGACGATGGCTACACCTTC. This sequence encodes CASSLPQDDGYTF. Looking up the rest from reference TRBV5-6 and TRBJ1-2 gives the full variable domain: DAGVTQSPTHLIKTRGQQVTLRCSPKSGHDTVSWYQQALGQGPQFIFQYYEEEERQRGNFPDRFSGHQFPNYSSELNVNALLLGDSALYLCASSLPQDDGYTFGSGTRLTVV.

This sequence joins TRBV6-5 and TRBJ2-7; possible D gene TRBD2, 7 bases. Deletions cut 5 bases from V and 0 bases from J, with 14 bases between. Germline assignment: CDR1 MNHEY and CDR2 SVGAGI. This CDR3 comprises 15 residues. The CDR3 reads CASSLGAGDSYEQYF. The DNA for the CDR3 is TGTGCCAGCAGTCTGGGGGCGGGGGACTCCTACGAGCAGTACTTC.

V gene TRBV7-2 combines with J gene TRBJ1-1; the D gene is possibly TRBD1 (6 bases). With 5 bases removed from V and 0 bases from J, the gap between germline ends came to 10 bases. Germline V gene sequence: CDR1 SGHTA, CDR2 FQGNSA. The CDR3 length is 14 residues. This CDR3 reads CASSPRTVNTEAFF. In nucleotides, the CDR3 is TGTGCCAGCAGCCCCCGGACAGTGAACACTGAAGCTTTCTTT.

V usage is TRBV7-2 and J usage is TRBJ2-3; maybe TRBD2 (6 bases). The CDR3 is made up of 13 amino acids. Per germline, CDR1 SGHTA and CDR2 FQGNSA. V gave up 2 bases and J gave up 6 bases, with 9 bases separating them. The CDR3 is CASSLRELDTQYF. The CDR3 DNA is TGTGCCAGCAGCTTACGGGAGTTGGATACGCAGTATTTT.

This chain joins TRBV10-3 and TRBJ2-3; 8 bases fit TRBD1. The germline gives CDR1 ENHRY, CDR2 SYGVKD. The trim removed 7 bases at V and 2 bases at J, leaving 8 bases unmatched. The CDR3 has 15 amino acids. The CDR3 DNA reads as TGTGCCATCACGGGACAGGAGACTACCACAGATACGCAGTATTTT. Translated: CAITGQETTTDTQYF.

As DNA, the CDR3 is TGTGCCAGCACGTCAGGCTTTAATTCACCCCTCCACTTT. Protein sequence: CASTSGFNSPLHF. The rearrangement links TRBV6-5 to TRBJ1-6; D is uncertain. The CDR3 spans 13 residues. Germline CDR1 and CDR2: MNHEY and SVGAGI. Trimming shortened V by 7 bases and J by 6 bases, and 10 bases separated the two germline ends.

V gene TRBV6-5 combines with J gene TRBJ1-2, with D possibly being TRBD1 (5 bases). Germline CDR1 and CDR2: MNHEY and SVGAGI. V lost 7 bases and J lost 0, with 9 bases in between. This CDR3 has 13 amino acids. CDR3 coding DNA: TGTGCCAGCAAGGGACGGTCTAACTATGGCTACACCTTC. Translating gives CASKGRSNYGYTF.

The CDR3 nucleotides read TGTGCCAGCAGCTTAGTAGGGCTTGAGTACGAGCAGTACTTC. Amino acids: CASSLVGLEYEQYF. The V gene is TRBV5-5, the J gene TRBJ2-7, with D unresolved. Deletions cut 2 bases from V and 4 bases from J, with 13 bases between. This CDR3 comprises 14 residues. Per germline, CDR1 SGHKS and CDR2 YYEKEE (reference sequence).

The rearrangement joins TRBV6-1 to TRBJ1-3; tentative D call: TRBD1 (5 bases). Germline CDR1 is MNHNS and CDR2 is SASEGT. V was clipped by 0 bases and J by 0 bases, with 9 bases between them. The CDR3 consists of 16 residues. The CDR3 reads CASSEAGESSGNTIYF. In DNA, the CDR3 is TGTGCCAGCAGTGAAGCGGGGGAAAGCTCTGGAAACACCATATATTTT.